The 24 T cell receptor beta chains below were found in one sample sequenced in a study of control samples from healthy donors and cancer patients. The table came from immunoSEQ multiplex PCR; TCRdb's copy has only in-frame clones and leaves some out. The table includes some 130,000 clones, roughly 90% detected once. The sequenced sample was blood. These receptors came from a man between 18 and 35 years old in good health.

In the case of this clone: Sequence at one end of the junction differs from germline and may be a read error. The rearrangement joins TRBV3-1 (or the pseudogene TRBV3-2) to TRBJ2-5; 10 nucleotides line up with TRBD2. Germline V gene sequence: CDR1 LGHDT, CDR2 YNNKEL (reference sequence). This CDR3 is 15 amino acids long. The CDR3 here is CTSSRPSGGAETQYF. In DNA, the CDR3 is TGTACCAGCAGCCGACCCAGCGGGGGGGCGGAGACCCAGTACTTC.

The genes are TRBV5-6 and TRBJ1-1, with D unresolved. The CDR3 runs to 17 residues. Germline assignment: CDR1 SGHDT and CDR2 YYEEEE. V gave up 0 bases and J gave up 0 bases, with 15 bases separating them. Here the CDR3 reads CASSLVKGFVMNTEAFF. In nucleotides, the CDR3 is TGTGCCAGCAGCTTGGTAAAGGGCTTTGTGATGAACACTGAAGCTTTCTTT.

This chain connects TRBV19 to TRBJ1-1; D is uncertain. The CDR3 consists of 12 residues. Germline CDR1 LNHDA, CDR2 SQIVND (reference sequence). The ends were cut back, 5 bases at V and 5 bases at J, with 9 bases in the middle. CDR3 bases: TGTGCCAGTAGTTTTCAAGAGACTGAAGCTTTCTTT. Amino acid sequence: CASSFQETEAFF.

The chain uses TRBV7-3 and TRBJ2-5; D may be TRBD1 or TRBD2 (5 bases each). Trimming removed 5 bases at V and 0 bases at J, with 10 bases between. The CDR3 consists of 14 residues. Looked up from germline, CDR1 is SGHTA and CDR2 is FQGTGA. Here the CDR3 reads CASSPGPDQETQYF. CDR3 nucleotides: TGTGCCAGCAGCCCGGGGCCAGACCAAGAGACCCAGTACTTC.

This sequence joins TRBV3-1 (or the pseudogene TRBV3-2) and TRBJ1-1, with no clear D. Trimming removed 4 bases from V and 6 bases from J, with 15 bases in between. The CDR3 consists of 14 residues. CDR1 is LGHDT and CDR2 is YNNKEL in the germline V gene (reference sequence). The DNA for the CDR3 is TGTGCCAGCAGCCTTCAATGGGAGCCCTCTGAAGCTTTCTTT. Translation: CASSLQWEPSEAFF.

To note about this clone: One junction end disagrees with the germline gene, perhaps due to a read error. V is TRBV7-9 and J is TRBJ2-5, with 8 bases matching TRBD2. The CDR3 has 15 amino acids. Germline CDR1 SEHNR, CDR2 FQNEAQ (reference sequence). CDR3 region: CASTLPWRGEETQYF. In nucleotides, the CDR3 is TGTGCCAGCACCTTACCCTGGCGGGGGGAAGAGACCCAGTACTTC.

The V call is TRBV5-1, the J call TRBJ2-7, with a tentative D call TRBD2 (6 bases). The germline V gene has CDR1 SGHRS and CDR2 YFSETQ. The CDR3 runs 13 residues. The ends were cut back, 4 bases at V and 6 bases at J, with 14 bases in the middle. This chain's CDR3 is CASSPLGGVEQYF. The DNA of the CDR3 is TGCGCCAGCAGCCCTTTAGGAGGGGTCGAGCAGTACTTC. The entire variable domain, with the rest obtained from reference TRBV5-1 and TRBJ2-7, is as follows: KAGVTQTPRYLIKTRGQQVTLSCSPISGHRSVSWYQQTPGQGLQFLFEYFSETQRNKGNFPGRFSGRQFSNSRSEMNVSTLELGDSALYLCASSPLGGVEQYFGPGTRLTVT.

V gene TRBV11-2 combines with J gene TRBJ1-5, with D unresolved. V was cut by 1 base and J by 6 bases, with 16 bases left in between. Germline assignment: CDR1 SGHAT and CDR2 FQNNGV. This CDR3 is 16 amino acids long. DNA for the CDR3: TGTGCCAGCAGCTTAGTGTGTTATACAGTAGGTCAGCCCCAGCATTTT. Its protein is CASSLVCYTVGQPQHF.

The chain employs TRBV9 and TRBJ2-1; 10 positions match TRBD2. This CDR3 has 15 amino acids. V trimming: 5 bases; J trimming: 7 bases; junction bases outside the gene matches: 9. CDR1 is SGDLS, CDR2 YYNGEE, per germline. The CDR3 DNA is TGTGCCAGCAGAAGGAGCGGGGGGGCCGGTAATGAGCAGTTCTTC. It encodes CASRRSGGAGNEQFF. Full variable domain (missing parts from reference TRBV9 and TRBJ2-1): DSGVTQTPKHLITATGQRVTLRCSPRSGDLSVYWYQQSLDQGLQFLIQYYNGEERAKGNILERFSAQQFPDLHSELNLSSLELGDSALYFCASRRSGGAGNEQFFGPGTRLTVL.

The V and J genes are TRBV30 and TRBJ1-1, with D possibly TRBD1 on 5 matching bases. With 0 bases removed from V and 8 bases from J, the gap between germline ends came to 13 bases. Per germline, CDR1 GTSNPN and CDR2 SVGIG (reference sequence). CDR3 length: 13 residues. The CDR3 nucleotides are TGTGCCTGGAGTGTTGGGGGTGTTATAGAAGCTTTCTTT. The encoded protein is CAWSVGGVIEAFF.

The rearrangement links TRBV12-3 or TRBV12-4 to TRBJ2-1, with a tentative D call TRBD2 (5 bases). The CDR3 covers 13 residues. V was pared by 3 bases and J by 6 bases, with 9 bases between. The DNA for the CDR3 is TGTGCCAGCAGTTTTACTAGAGGCAATGAGCAGTTCTTC. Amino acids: CASSFTRGNEQFF.

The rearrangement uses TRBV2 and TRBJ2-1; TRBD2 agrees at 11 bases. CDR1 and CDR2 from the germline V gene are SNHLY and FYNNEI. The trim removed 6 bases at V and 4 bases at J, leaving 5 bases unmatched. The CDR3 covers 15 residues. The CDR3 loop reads CASRDSGGAYNEQFF. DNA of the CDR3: TGTGCCAGCAGAGATAGCGGGGGGGCTTACAATGAGCAGTTCTTC.

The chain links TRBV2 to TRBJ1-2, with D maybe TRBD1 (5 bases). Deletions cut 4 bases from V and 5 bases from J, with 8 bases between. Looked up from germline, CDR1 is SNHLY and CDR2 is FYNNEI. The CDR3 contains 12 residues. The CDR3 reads CASSGRVYGYTF. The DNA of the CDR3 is TGTGCCAGCAGTGGCAGGGTGTATGGCTACACCTTC.

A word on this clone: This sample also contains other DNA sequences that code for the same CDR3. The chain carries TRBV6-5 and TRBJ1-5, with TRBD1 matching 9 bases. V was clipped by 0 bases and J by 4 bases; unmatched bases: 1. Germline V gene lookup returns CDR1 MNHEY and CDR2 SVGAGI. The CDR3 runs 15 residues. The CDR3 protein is CASSYSGQGNQPQHF. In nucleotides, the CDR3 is TGTGCCAGCAGTTACTCGGGACAGGGAAATCAGCCCCAGCATTTT.

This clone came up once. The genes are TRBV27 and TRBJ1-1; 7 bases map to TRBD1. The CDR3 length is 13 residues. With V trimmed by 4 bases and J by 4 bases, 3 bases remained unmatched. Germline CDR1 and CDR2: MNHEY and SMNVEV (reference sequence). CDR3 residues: CASSSRQGTEAFF. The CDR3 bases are TGTGCCAGCAGTTCTCGACAGGGCACTGAAGCTTTCTTT.

CDR3 bases: TGTGCCAGCAGTCCACGAGACAGGGGAGACACCATATATTTT. Amino acids: CASSPRDRGDTIYF. V gene TRBV6-5 combines with J gene TRBJ1-3; 8 bases fit TRBD1. The CDR3 totals 14 residues. The V segment lost 5 bases and the J segment 8 bases; nucleotides outside the gene matches: 8. CDR1 MNHEY and CDR2 SVGAGI come from the germline V gene.

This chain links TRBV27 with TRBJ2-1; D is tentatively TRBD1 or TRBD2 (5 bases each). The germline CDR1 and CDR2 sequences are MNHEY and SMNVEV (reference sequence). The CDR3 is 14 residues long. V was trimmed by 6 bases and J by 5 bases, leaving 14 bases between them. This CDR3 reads CASRPLLGDNEQFF. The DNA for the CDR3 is TGTGCCAGCAGACCATTACTAGGGGACAATGAGCAGTTCTTC.

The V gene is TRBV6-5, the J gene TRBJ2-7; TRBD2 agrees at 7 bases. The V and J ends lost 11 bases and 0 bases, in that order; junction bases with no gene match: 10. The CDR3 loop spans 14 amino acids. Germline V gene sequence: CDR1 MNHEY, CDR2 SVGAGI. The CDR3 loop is CAAETAGDSYEQYF. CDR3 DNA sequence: TGTGCCGCCGAAACCGCGGGGGACTCCTACGAGCAGTACTTC.

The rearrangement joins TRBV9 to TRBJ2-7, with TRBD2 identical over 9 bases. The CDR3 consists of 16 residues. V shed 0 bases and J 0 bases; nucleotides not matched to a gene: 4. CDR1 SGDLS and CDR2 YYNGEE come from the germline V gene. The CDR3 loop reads CASSVESGGHSYEQYF. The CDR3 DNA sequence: TGTGCCAGCAGCGTAGAGAGCGGGGGGCACTCCTACGAGCAGTACTTC.

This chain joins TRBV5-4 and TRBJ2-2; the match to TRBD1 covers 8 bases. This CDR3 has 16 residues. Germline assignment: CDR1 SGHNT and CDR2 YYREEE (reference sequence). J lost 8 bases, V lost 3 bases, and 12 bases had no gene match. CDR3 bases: TGTGCCAGCAGCTCCCTGGCGGCAGGGGGCGTAGGGGAGCTGTTTTTT. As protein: CASSSLAAGGVGELFF.

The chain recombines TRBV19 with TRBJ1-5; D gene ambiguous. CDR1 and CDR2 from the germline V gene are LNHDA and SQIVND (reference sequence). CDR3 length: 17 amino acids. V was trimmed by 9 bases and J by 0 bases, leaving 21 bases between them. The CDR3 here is CASRWSLSSYSNQPQHF. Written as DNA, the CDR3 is TGTGCCAGCCGCTGGTCCCTATCGAGTTATAGCAATCAGCCCCAGCATTTT.

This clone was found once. DNA of the CDR3: TGCAGCGTTCCGACAGGTTCGAACACTGAAGCTTTCTTT. Its protein is CSVPTGSNTEAFF. The V call is TRBV29-1, the J call TRBJ1-1, with a weak D call TRBD1 (6 bases). Trimming removed 5 bases at V and 1 base at J, with 11 bases between. Germline CDR1 SQVTM, CDR2 ANQGSEA. CDR3 length: 13 residues. The variable domain in full, with the rest retrieved from reference TRBV29-1 and TRBJ1-1, is SAVISQKPSRDICQRGTSLTIQCQVDSQVTMMFWYRQQPGQSLTLIATANQGSEATYESGFVIDKFPISRPNLTFSTLTVSNMSPEDSSIYLCSVPTGSNTEAFFGQGTRLTVV.

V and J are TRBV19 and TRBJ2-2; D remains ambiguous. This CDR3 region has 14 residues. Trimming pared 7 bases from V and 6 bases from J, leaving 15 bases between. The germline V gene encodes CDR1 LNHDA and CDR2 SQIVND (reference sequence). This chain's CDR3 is CASTNPTTAGELFF. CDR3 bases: TGTGCCAGTACCAACCCCACCACAGCCGGGGAGCTGTTTTTT. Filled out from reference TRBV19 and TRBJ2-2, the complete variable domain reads DGGITQSPKYLFRKEGQNVTLSCEQNLNHDAMYWYRQDPGQGLRLIYYSQIVNDFQKGDIAEGYSVSREKKESFPLTVTSAQKNPTAFYLCASTNPTTAGELFFGEGSRLTVL.

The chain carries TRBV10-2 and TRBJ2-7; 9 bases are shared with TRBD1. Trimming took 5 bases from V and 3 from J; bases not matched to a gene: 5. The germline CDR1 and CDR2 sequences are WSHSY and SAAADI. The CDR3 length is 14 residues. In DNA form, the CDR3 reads TGCGCCAGCAGTAGAACAGGGGGCAGCTACGAGCAGTACTTC. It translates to CASSRTGGSYEQYF.